This T cell receptor (beta chain) appears in the sequencing data of a study of Ad26.COV2.S vaccination and SARS-CoV-2 variants. General study findings and limits: Vaccine recipients surpassed placebo recipients in spike-specific TCR breadth. Total responses of T cells may have been underestimated by the analyses of TCR breadth and depth.

Noted treatment: 15 to 20 received Ad26.COV2.S at low or high dose, single or two shots; roughly five received placebo; per-sample allocation not given. Sampling was done on day 63 after the first vaccine or placebo injection. The shot given was an Ad26 vector that makes Wuhan-strain SARS-CoV-2 spike. Note on this clone: Its target is not known.

Germline loops: CDR1 GTSNPN, CDR2 SVGIG (reference sequence). The CDR3 runs to 13 residues. The J segment lost 3 bases and the V segment lost 2 bases, leaving 4 bases of the junction unmatched. Profiled with immunoSEQ multiplex PCR; TCRdb holds only in-frame clones, not every one. The data contain hundreds of thousands of clones, around 89% of them singletons. The sequenced sample was peripheral blood, obtained in a trial of Ad26.COV2.S vaccine versus placebo. This chain connects TRBV30 to TRBJ2-7; 7 bases are a match to TRBD1. This TCR was recovered from a person between 18 and 60 years old who received the Ad26.COV2.S COVID-19 vaccine or a placebo. The CDR3 nucleotides read TGTGCCTGGAGTCAAACAGGGGACTACGAGCAGTACTTC. Translated, it gives CAWSQTGDYEQYF.